These 32 T cell receptor beta chains share one sample of origin, sequenced in a study of human T cells and chemical hapten exposure. The time point here: patch test 1, 2 weeks after DPC sensitization. This sample's treatment: therapeutic diphenylcyclopropenone sensitization with weekly scalp DPC. TCRdb called the RACE reads again in MiXCR, with one record for every CDR3 protein. The table lists roughly 120,000 distinct CDR3 sequences, roughly 15% of them singletons. Source: whole blood, taken in connection with sensitization to the hapten diphenylcyclopropenone (DPC). Source of these receptors: a man between 18 and 35 years old with alopecia areata. Some clones in this sample may be carry-over from other donors' samples.

The chain employs TRBV5-6 and TRBJ2-1; D unclear. The CDR3 covers 14 residues. V lost 0 bases, J lost 1 base, and 5 bases lay in between. Germline V gives CDR1 SGHDT, CDR2 YYEEEE. The CDR3 sequence: CASSLGVSYNEQFF. For the CDR3, the DNA is TGTGCCAGCAGCTTGGGGGTGTCCTACAATGAGCAGTTCTTC.

This clonotype was counted between two and nine times. The chain is built from TRBV7-2 and TRBJ2-5; tentatively, D is TRBD1 (5 bases). There are 11 residues in the CDR3. Germline V gives CDR1 SGHTA, CDR2 FQGNSA. With 8 bases removed from V and 6 bases from J, the gap between germline ends came to 10 bases. The CDR3 spells CASQGLKTQYF. The CDR3 DNA follows: TGTGCCAGCCAGGGCCTGAAGACCCAGTACTTC.

This clonotype was counted a few times. This chain links TRBV6-6 with TRBJ2-3; D unresolved. The CDR3 is made up of 11 amino acids. The germline V gene encodes CDR1 MNHNY and CDR2 SVGAGI (reference sequence). The V gene lost 9 bases and the J gene lost 5 bases, with 9 bases spanning the gap. In DNA, the CDR3 is TGTGCCAGTCGTTTGGGAGATACGCAGTATTTT. Its protein is CASRLGDTQYF.

The sample holds a few counts of this clonotype. The V and J genes are TRBV21-1 and TRBJ2-7; the D segment call TRBD2 is taken from the table without a DNA check. TRBV21-1 is a documented pseudogene. This CDR3 region has 17 residues. CDR3 residues: CASSRPTSGGISYEQYF. CDR3 nucleotides: TGTGCCAGCAGCAGGCCGACTAGCGGGGGAATCTCCTACGAGCAGTACTTC.

This clonotype was observed a handful of times. The gene calls are TRBV2 and TRBJ1-2, with 9 nucleotides matching TRBD1. The length of the CDR3 is 16 residues. J gave up 2 bases and V 10 bases, and 14 bases lay outside the gene matches. In germline, CDR1 is SNHLY, CDR2 FYNNEI. CDR3 DNA sequence: TGTGCCACTCCACCGGGACAGGGCTCCATAAACTATGGCTACACCTTC. It translates to CATPPGQGSINYGYTF.

The chain recombines TRBV7-9 with TRBJ2-3; the D is unclear. The CDR3 spans 14 residues. V lost 1 base and J 0 bases, leaving 5 bases between the germline ends. Looked up from germline, CDR1 is SEHNR and CDR2 is FQNEAQ (reference sequence). Here the CDR3 reads CASSLGTSTDTQYF. CDR3 sequence (DNA): TGTGCCAGCAGCTTAGGCACAAGCACAGATACGCAGTATTTT.

This clonotype was seen ten or more times. The rearrangement uses TRBV12-3 or TRBV12-4 and TRBJ1-5; the D is unclear. The CDR3 is made up of 14 amino acids. Trimming stripped 2 bases from V and 0 bases from J, with 5 bases between. CDR3 DNA: TGTGCCAGCAGTTTAACGGGTAGCAATCAGCCCCAGCATTTT. It specifies CASSLTGSNQPQHF.

The chain couples TRBV12-3 or TRBV12-4 to TRBJ1-1; 12 nucleotides match TRBD1. The CDR3 has 16 amino acids. The trim removed 5 bases at V and 8 bases at J, leaving 12 bases unmatched. CDR3 DNA: TGTGCCAGCAGTCTATCTGGGACAGGGGGCGCGAGGGAAGCTTTCTTT. Residues: CASSLSGTGGAREAFF.

Many counts were recorded for this clonotype. In DNA form, the CDR3 reads TGTGCCAGCAGAAAGACTGGGACAGGGATGTCCTATGGCTACACCTTC. The encoded protein is CASRKTGTGMSYGYTF. The chain combines TRBV3-1 with TRBJ1-2; 9 bases fit TRBD1. CDR1 and CDR2 (germline): LGHDT, YNNKEL (reference sequence). The CDR3 contains 16 residues. J lost 4 bases, V lost 6 bases, and 12 bases had no gene match.

The table lists this clonotype with a few counts. The rearrangement joins TRBV20-1 to TRBJ2-1; D gene unclear. The CDR3 is 15 amino acids. Trimming shortened V by 3 bases and J by 6 bases, and 18 bases separated the two germline ends. The germline V gene has CDR1 DFQATT and CDR2 SNEGSKA (reference sequence). The CDR3 coding sequence is TGCAGTGCTAGCGTCGACACCGCCGGCCTCAATGAGCAGTTCTTC. Encoded protein: CSASVDTAGLNEQFF.

A few counts support this clonotype. The chain combines TRBV2 with TRBJ1-1, with D perhaps TRBD1 (6 bases). V was pared by 4 bases and J by 1 base, with 10 bases between. This CDR3 comprises 14 residues. Germline CDR1 and CDR2: SNHLY and FYNNEI. CDR3 protein: CASSARGANTEAFF. For the CDR3, the DNA is TGTGCCAGCAGTGCCCGGGGGGCGAACACTGAAGCTTTCTTT.

The V gene is TRBV7-8, the J gene TRBJ1-5, with 10 bases identical to TRBD1. The CDR3 loop spans 18 amino acids. V lost 5 bases and J lost 0; bases outside the gene matches: 10. Germline V CDR1 and CDR2: SGHVS, FQNEAQ. The DNA of the CDR3 is TGTGCCAGCAGCACGCGGGACAGGGGCGGGTATAGCAATCAGCCCCAGCATTTT. Amino acids: CASSTRDRGGYSNQPQHF.

This clonotype appeared a few times. V gene TRBV7-9 combines with J gene TRBJ2-1, with 12 bases lining up with TRBD2. Germline trimming cut 5 bases from V and 8 bases from J; bases unmatched to any gene: 13. The CDR3 is 17 residues long. Germline CDR1 SEHNR, CDR2 FQNEAQ (reference sequence). The DNA for the CDR3 is TGTGCCAGCAGCGGTGCCCTAGCGGGGGGGCCTAGCGATGAGCAGTTCTTC. Amino acid sequence: CASSGALAGGPSDEQFF.

This clonotype has only a few counts. The chain recombines TRBV6-2 or TRBV6-3 with TRBJ2-1; no definite D call. Trimming cost V 6 bases and J 15 bases, with 15 bases left between them. The germline V gene has CDR1 MNHEY and CDR2 SVGEGT. This CDR3 has 11 amino acids. The CDR3 protein is CASSRYPDLFF. The CDR3 region has the DNA TGTGCCAGCAGCCGATATCCCGACCTGTTCTTC.

This clonotype was seen only a few times. The chain combines TRBV5-6 with TRBJ2-2; D uncertain. Per the germline V gene, CDR1 is SGHDT and CDR2 is YYEEEE. Between the trimmed V and J ends, which lost 5 bases and 2 bases, there was a span of 13 bases. This CDR3 spans 15 amino acids. CDR3 bases: TGTGCCAGCAGTGTCCGATTTGGTAACACCGGGGAGCTGTTTTTT. Translating it yields CASSVRFGNTGELFF.

This clonotype turned up a few times. The gene calls are TRBV7-2 and TRBJ2-5; TRBD1 matches 7 bases. The germline V gene has CDR1 SGHTA and CDR2 FQGNSA. V lost 0 bases to trimming and J lost 2 bases; unmatched junction nucleotides: 3. CDR3 length: 15 amino acids. CDR3 nucleotides: TGTGCCAGCAGCTTAGCCAGGGACAGACAAGAGACCCAGTACTTC. Translation: CASSLARDRQETQYF. Using reference TRBV7-2 and TRBJ2-5 for the parts outside the CDR3, the full variable domain is GAGVSQSPSNKVTEKGKDVELRCDPISGHTALYWYRQSLGQGLEFLIYFQGNSAPDKSGLPSDRFSAERTGGSVSTLTIQRTQQEDSAVYLCASSLARDRQETQYFGPGTRLLVL.

The V gene is TRBV20-1, the J gene TRBJ2-4; D may be TRBD2 (5 bases). The CDR3 has 16 residues. V dropped 0 bases and J dropped 3 bases, with 15 bases sitting between them. CDR1 and CDR2 (germline): DFQATT, SNEGSKA (reference sequence). In DNA form, the CDR3 reads TGCAGTGCTAGAGACGGGAAAAAGGTTGACAAAAACATTCAGTACTTC. It yields the protein CSARDGKKVDKNIQYF.

The rearrangement uses TRBV6-2 or TRBV6-3 and TRBJ1-5; D not certain. Germline CDR1 is MNHEY and CDR2 is SVGEGT. V was pared by 4 bases and J by 7 bases, with 11 bases between. The CDR3 contains 13 residues. The CDR3 nucleotides are TGTGCCAGCAGTTCTATTGACGGCCAGCCCCAGCATTTT. Encoded protein: CASSSIDGQPQHF.

This chain connects TRBV7-3 to TRBJ2-1; tentative D call: TRBD2 (5 bases). This CDR3 spans 14 amino acids. Germline CDR1 reads SGHTA; CDR2 reads FQGTGA. V was cut by 10 bases and J by 7 bases, with 20 bases left in between. The CDR3 sequence: CATAWTPGGNEQFF. The DNA of the CDR3 is TGTGCCACCGCATGGACTCCCGGCGGGAATGAGCAGTTCTTC.

The chain couples TRBV10-3 to TRBJ1-2; 7 bases map to TRBD1. The CDR3 contains 15 residues. J was trimmed by 2 bases and V by 5 bases; bases with no gene match: 8. The germline gives CDR1 ENHRY, CDR2 SYGVKD. CDR3 in DNA: TGTGCCATCAGTCCGAGGGACAGACACAACTATGGCTACACCTTC. Translating gives CAISPRDRHNYGYTF.

This clonotype was found once. The CDR3: CASSPAQSLSSGNTIYF. CDR3 nucleotides: TGCGCCAGCAGTCCGGCCCAGTCTTTAAGCTCTGGAAACACCATATATTTT. The J gene is TRBJ1-3, the V gene TRBV5-1; D not resolved. Germline lookup yields CDR1 SGHRS and CDR2 YFSETQ. The CDR3 has 17 residues. V dropped 5 bases and J dropped 0 bases, with 18 bases sitting between them. Looking up the rest from reference TRBV5-1 and TRBJ1-3 gives the full variable domain: KAGVTQTPRYLIKTRGQQVTLSCSPISGHRSVSWYQQTPGQGLQFLFEYFSETQRNKGNFPGRFSGRQFSNSRSEMNVSTLELGDSALYLCASSPAQSLSSGNTIYFGEGSWLTVV.

This clonotype was seen only a few times. The rearrangement uses TRBV19 and TRBJ2-3; 9 bases are shared with TRBD1. Germline-derived CDR1 and CDR2 are LNHDA and SQIVND (reference sequence). V shed 6 bases and J 2 bases; nucleotides not matched to a gene: 3. The CDR3 consists of 14 residues. The CDR3 DNA reads TGTGCCAGTAGACAGGGGGCACACACAGATACGCAGTATTTT. It specifies CASRQGAHTDTQYF.

Only a few counts were recorded for this clonotype. The rearrangement joins TRBV4-2 to TRBJ1-6; tentative D call: TRBD1 (5 bases). This CDR3 region has 16 residues. CDR1 is LGHNA, CDR2 YNFKEQ, per germline. Trimming removed 3 bases at V and 5 bases at J, with 14 bases between. CDR3 amino acids: CASSQEGRGNNSPLHF. The CDR3 DNA follows: TGTGCCAGCAGCCAGGAGGGGAGGGGTAATAATTCACCCCTCCACTTT.

This clonotype was seen repeatedly, ten times or more. The chain carries TRBV11-2 and TRBJ1-1; 7 bases agree with TRBD1. Trimming cost V 5 bases and J 1 base; bases outside gene matches: 10. CDR1 and CDR2 from the germline V gene are SGHAT and FQNNGV. This CDR3 has 16 residues. The CDR3 coding sequence is TGTGCCAGCAGCCCTCGGGCGACAGGGTGGAACACTGAAGCTTTCTTT. Protein sequence: CASSPRATGWNTEAFF.

The rearrangement joins TRBV3-1 to TRBJ2-1; D might be TRBD1 or TRBD2, each matching 5 bases. This CDR3 has 17 amino acids. The germline V gene has CDR1 LGHDT and CDR2 YNNKEL (reference sequence). The V end was cut by 7 bases, the J end by 0 bases, with 19 bases between. The CDR3 spells CASTTGGRGSSYNEQFF. The CDR3 nucleotides read TGTGCCAGCACCACAGGAGGTAGGGGAAGCTCCTACAATGAGCAGTTCTTC.

This clonotype was counted only a few times. The V call is TRBV5-6, the J call TRBJ1-2, with TRBD1 matching 8 bases. The V segment lost 8 bases and the J segment 7 bases; nucleotides outside the gene matches: 10. From germline, CDR1 is SGHDT and CDR2 YYEEEE. There are 13 residues in the CDR3. In DNA form, the CDR3 reads TGTGCCAGTCACAGGGGGTTACTTGGTGGCTACACCTTC. As protein: CASHRGLLGGYTF. Full variable domain (outside the CDR3, taken from reference TRBV5-6 and TRBJ1-2): DAGVTQSPTHLIKTRGQQVTLRCSPKSGHDTVSWYQQALGQGPQFIFQYYEEEERQRGNFPDRFSGHQFPNYSSELNVNALLLGDSALYLCASHRGLLGGYTFGSGTRLTVV.

This clonotype was counted between two and nine times. This chain joins TRBV20-1 and TRBJ1-5, with 10 bases lining up with TRBD1. Germline loops: CDR1 DFQATT, CDR2 SNEGSKA (reference sequence). V lost 5 bases, J lost 4 bases, and 14 bases stayed unmatched. This CDR3 contains 17 residues. The chain's CDR3 is CSAELTRDRGRNQPQHF. CDR3 in DNA: TGCAGTGCTGAACTCACCCGGGACAGGGGACGGAATCAGCCCCAGCATTTT.

The chain recombines TRBV9 with TRBJ2-6; weak D call: TRBD1 (6 bases). V shed 2 bases and J shed 5 bases, with 11 bases lying between them. The germline gives CDR1 SGDLS, CDR2 YYNGEE. The CDR3 covers 15 residues. CDR3: CASSVQGSRANVLTF. CDR3 nucleotides: TGTGCCAGCAGCGTCCAGGGGTCTCGGGCCAACGTCCTGACTTTC.

This clonotype appeared many times. The chain combines TRBV24-1 with TRBJ2-3, with 7 bases lining up with TRBD2. J was trimmed by 3 bases and V by 9 bases; bases with no gene match: 2. The CDR3 covers 12 residues. Germline V lookup: CDR1 KGHDR, CDR2 SFDVKD. The CDR3 spells CATGGGTDTQYF. The CDR3 coding sequence is TGTGCCACCGGGGGGGGTACAGATACGCAGTATTTT.

The chain combines TRBV19 with TRBJ1-6; 8 bases match TRBD1. The length of the CDR3 is 16 residues. V shed 0 bases and J 13 bases; nucleotides not matched to a gene: 11. Germline CDR1 LNHDA, CDR2 SQIVND (reference sequence). The CDR3 nucleotides read TGTGCCAGTAGTATAGATCCTGGGACAGGACCCTCGCCCCTCCACTTT. It codes for CASSIDPGTGPSPLHF.

J is TRBJ1-4 and V is TRBV7-2, with 7 bases matching TRBD1. The CDR3 has 16 residues. CDR1 is SGHTA, CDR2 FQGNSA, per germline. The V segment lost 3 bases and the J segment 7 bases; nucleotides outside the gene matches: 11. The CDR3 DNA sequence: TGTGCCAGCAGCTTCCGGACAGGAGGCAGTTCTGAAAAACTGTTTTTT. It codes for CASSFRTGGSSEKLFF.

The gene calls are TRBV4-3 and TRBJ1-4; 7 nucleotides match TRBD1. V gave up 1 base and J gave up 8 bases; unmatched junction bases: 4. The CDR3 runs to 14 residues. Germline CDR1 is LGHNA and CDR2 is YSLEER. The CDR3 spells CASSQGQGSEKLFF. The CDR3 DNA is TGCGCCAGCAGCCAAGGACAGGGTTCCGAAAAACTGTTTTTT.